This T cell receptor (beta chain) was sequenced for a study of shared clonotypes between healthy human individuals (dated by TCRdb to about 2020). For context, the study as a whole: Three men and a couple of women, aged 18 to 49 years, made up the cohort. Leukapheresis yielded between about 0.9 and 9.5 billion PBMCs per donor. Libraries were prepared and TCR repertoires were sequenced by different laboratories using diverse techniques, in order to increase sequencing depth and limit assay-specific biases. Per donor, three plates each were used for CD4 naive and CD4 memory, two for CD8 naive, and one for CD8 memory. To estimate repertoire size and how much clonotype sharing occurs between individuals, the study deeply sequenced the blood TCR repertoires of about five healthy adults.

Sequences SNHLY (CDR1) and FYNNEI (CDR2) are obtained from the germline V gene. V is clipped by 3 bases and J by 7 bases, and the sequence between their germline boundaries is 16 bases long. Spanning cysteine to phenylalanine, the CDR3 consists of 15 amino acids. Only CDR3 DNA is held: 45 bases, read in frame from base 1. TCR CDR3 regions were amplified from genomic DNA by multiplex PCR using the deep immunoSEQ assay. Genomic DNA extracted from each cell subset was distributed evenly over all wells of several immunoSEQ 96-well plates, and each plate served as one replicate. Each replicate PCR for sorted subsets received 150 to 250 ng genomic DNA, equal to around 32,000 T cell genomes. Purified libraries were measured with a Qubit 3.0 fluorometer, size-checked on a Bioanalyzer 2100, and measured again with the KAPA Library Quantification kit. Every immunoSEQ 96-well plate was sequenced on a separate single-read 150-cycle Illumina NextSeq 550 flow cell. Per the authors' processing: Because the immunoSEQ output held only junctional sequences and lacked quality scores, the filtering could not match the filtering applied to full-length reads. Sequences were annotated with PyIR, a Python wrapper for IgBLAST v1.9, and V/J genes and CDR3 were assigned using IMGT germline references. Any read was removed if the V/J assignment was weak (E-value above 1e-6), the CDR3 was missing, or the read contained stop codons, out-of-frame junctions, or ambiguous translated residues. V3J clonotypes were defined as sequences sharing the same inferred V gene, J gene, and CDR3 amino acid sequence. Percentage overlap between repertoires was calculated by dividing the number of shared unique clonotypes by the size of the smaller repertoire. Repertoire richness was assessed with RTK rarefaction, the Chao1 estimator, and Recon v2.1 estimates of unobserved clonotypes. Generation probabilities for all TCRbeta clonotypes obtained by the gDNA method from a handful of donors were computed using OLGA. In TCRdb, the immuneACCESS table is reduced to in-frame sequences with V and J assigned. These tables do not hold every clone; where another copy was compared, an unresolved V gene accounts for under half, and the others remain unexplained. V and J calls and clone size are given by that table; D and trimming were obtained from the DNA. This sample holds hundreds of thousands of clones; approximately 96% were observed only once. Over 0.09% of the sample goes to the ten largest clones.

Comments on this clone: No antigen is known for it. No base quality information exists; no much larger clone differs at one position.

Results the study describes overall, beyond this receptor: Sharing across a handful of donors was observed for about 5% of naive CD4, 3.5% of naive CD8, about 2.3% of memory CD4, and around 0.42% of memory CD8 clonotypes. Compared with non-shared clonotypes, clonotypes shared by all four sorted-subset donors had higher generation probabilities. Larger estimated clonotype richness was generally found for naive subsets than for memory subsets. Sampling was limited to blood, and TCR repertoires in tissue likely differ from TCR repertoires in blood. Even with the large sequencing depth, rarefaction of the sorted-subset datasets indicated that sequencing was incomplete. Pairwise subsampling indicated that sequencing depth was expected to affect the degree of clonotype sharing among donors. The genetic and exposure-history diversity represented was limited by the small number of donors.

For the CD8 naive samples, CD45RO-negative cells were positively selected for CCR7, yielding a CD45RA+CCR7+ population from which TemRA cells were excluded. The donors were healthy, HIV-negative adults with no recently reported acute infections or vaccinations. All donors were Caucasian adults living in Nashville, Tennessee, USA. Blood was collected by leukapheresis, and PBMCs were isolated by Ficoll-Histopaque density gradient centrifugation and then cryopreserved in liquid nitrogen vapor phase. Analytical flow cytometry was used to check the purity and quantity of every magnetically sorted T cell population. Genomic DNA was isolated from every sorted fraction and measured by UV absorbance on a Nanodrop 2000c.

Material: naive CD8+ T cells sorted from blood. In the paper's terms, the cell subset or site label means: CD45RA+CCR7+. The sequence is built from TRBV2 and TRBJ2-1, with the D call perhaps TRBD1 or TRBD2, each one matching 5 bases. The clonotype comes from a woman in her thirties in good health. CDR3 protein: CASSDQGVGVNEQFF. The sequence in DNA is TGTGCCAGCAGTGATCAGGGAGTAGGGGTAAATGAGCAGTTCTTC.